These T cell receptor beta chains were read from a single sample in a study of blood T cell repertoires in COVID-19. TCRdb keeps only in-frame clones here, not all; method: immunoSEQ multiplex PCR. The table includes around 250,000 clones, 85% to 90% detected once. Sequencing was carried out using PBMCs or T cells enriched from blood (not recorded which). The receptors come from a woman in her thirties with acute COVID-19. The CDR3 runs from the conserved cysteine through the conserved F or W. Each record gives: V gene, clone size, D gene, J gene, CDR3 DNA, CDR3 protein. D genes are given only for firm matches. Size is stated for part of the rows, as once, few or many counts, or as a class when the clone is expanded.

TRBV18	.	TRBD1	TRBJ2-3	TGTGCCAGCTCATCAGGGACAGGGGGCCGCACAGATACGCAGTATTTT	CASSSGTGGRTDTQYF
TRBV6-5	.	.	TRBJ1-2	TGTGCCAGCAGTCCCTCGGGGACAACTTATGGCTACACCTTC	CASSPSGTTYGYTF
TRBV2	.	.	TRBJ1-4	TGTGCCAGCAGTGAACTTTATGAAAAACTGTTTTTT	CASSELYEKLFF
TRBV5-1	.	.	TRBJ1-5	TGCGCCAGCAGCTTGGGATATTCGGGACCGGGGGTTCAGCCCCAGCATTTT	CASSLGYSGPGVQPQHF
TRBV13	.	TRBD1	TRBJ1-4	TGTGCCAGCAGCTTAGGGACAGGGGGAGAAAAACTGTTTTTT	CASSLGTGGEKLFF
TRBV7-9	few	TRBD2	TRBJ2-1	TGTGCCAGCAGCCCGACTAGCGGATCCTACAATGAGCAGTTCTTC	CASSPTSGSYNEQFF
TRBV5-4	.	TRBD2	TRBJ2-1	TGTGCCAGCAATCTAGCGGGATCCTACAATGAGCAGTTCTTC	CASNLAGSYNEQFF
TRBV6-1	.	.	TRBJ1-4	TGTGCCAGCAGTGAGGGCTACTTACTGTTTTTT	CASSEGYLLFF
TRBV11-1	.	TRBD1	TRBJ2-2	TGTGCCAGCTCAGAGACAGGGGTTGGGGCCGGGGAGCTGTTTTTT	CASSETGVGAGELFF
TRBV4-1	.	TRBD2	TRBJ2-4	TGCGCCAGCAGCTACGGACTAGCGGGAGGCCTAGCCAAAAACATTCAGTACTTC	CASSYGLAGGLAKNIQYF
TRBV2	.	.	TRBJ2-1	TGTGCCAGCATTCCCCTAATAGGGCAGGGTGAGCAGTTCTTC	CASIPLIGQGEQFF
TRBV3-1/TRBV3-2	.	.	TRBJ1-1	TGTGCCAGCAGGAGGACAGAGATGAACACTGAAGCTTTCTTT	CASRRTEMNTEAFF
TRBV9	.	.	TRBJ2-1	TGTGCCAGCAGTCCCCGTAGTTACAATGAGCAGTTCTTC	CASSPRSYNEQFF
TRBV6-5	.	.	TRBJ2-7	TGTGCCAGCGGAGTAGCAAGCTCCTACGAGCAGTACTTC	CASGVASSYEQYF
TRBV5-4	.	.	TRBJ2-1	TGTGCCAGCAGCTTGGTCGGGTCAGGCGTTCTAGCGCCCCCCCGGGGGCAGTTCTTC	CASSLVGSGVLAPPRGQFF
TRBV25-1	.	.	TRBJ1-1	TGTGCCAGCAGTGAGGGGCAGAACACTGAAGCTTTCTTT	CASSEGQNTEAFF
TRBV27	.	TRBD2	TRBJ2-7	TGTGCCAGCAGCGGGACTAGCGAGCAGTACTTC	CASSGTSEQYF
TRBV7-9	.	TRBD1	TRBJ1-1	TGTGCCAGCAGCCGGGACAGGGAGACTGAAGCTTTCTTT	CASSRDRETEAFF
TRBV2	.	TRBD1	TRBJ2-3	TGTGCCAGCACCGACAGGGCCCTGTGGACGCAGTATTTT	CASTDRALWTQYF
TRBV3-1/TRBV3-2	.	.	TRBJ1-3	TGTGCCAGCAGCCTGGCTAAGCGACGAAACACCATATATTTT	CASSLAKRRNTIYF
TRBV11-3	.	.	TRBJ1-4	TGTGCCAGCAGTGCTCAACGGGCAACTAATGAAAAACTGTTTTTT	CASSAQRATNEKLFF
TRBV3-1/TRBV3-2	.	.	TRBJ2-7	TGTGCCAGCAGCCATCTCTCCGAGCAGTACTTC	CASSHLSEQYF
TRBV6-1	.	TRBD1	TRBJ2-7	TGTGCCAGCAGTGAATGGGACAGGGAAGATGAGCAGTACTTC	CASSEWDREDEQYF
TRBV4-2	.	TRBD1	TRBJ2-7	TGTGCCAGCAGCCAAGATCCGGGGACAGGGTCCTACGAGCAGTACTTC	CASSQDPGTGSYEQYF
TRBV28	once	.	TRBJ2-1	TGTGCCAGCGGGACTCCGGGAGTAAGCAATGAGCAGTTCTTC	CASGTPGVSNEQFF
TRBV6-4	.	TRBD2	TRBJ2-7	TGTGCCAGCAGCGGACTAGCGGGAGGGCCGTGGAATGAGCAGTACTTC	CASSGLAGGPWNEQYF
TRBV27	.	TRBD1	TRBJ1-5	TGTGCCAGCAGTAGAGGGGGCTATCAGCCCCAGCATTTT	CASSRGGYQPQHF
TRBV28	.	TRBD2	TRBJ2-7	TGTGCCAGCAGTCCATCTAGCGGGAGTATATACGAGCAGTACTTC	CASSPSSGSIYEQYF
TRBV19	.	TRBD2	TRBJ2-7	TGTGCCAGTAGTATAGGGGGGGGTACCTACGAGCAGTACTTC	CASSIGGGTYEQYF
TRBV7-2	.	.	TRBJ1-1	TGTGCCAGCAGCTCCTCCCGAACATTGAACACTGAAGCTTTCTTT	CASSSSRTLNTEAFF
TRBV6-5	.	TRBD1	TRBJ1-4	TGTGCCAGCAGTCTGGACAGGGGGAATGAAAAACTGTTTTTT	CASSLDRGNEKLFF
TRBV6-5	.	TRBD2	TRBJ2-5	TGTGCCAGCAGTTATGGTAGCGGGAGCATCGAGACCCAGTACTTC	CASSYGSGSIETQYF
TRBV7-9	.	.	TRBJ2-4	TGTGCCAGCAGCTTAGTCGTGGGCAACTACTTC	CASSLVVGNYF
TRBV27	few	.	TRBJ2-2	TGTGCCAGCAGTTCCTCCCTCACTCGACAGAAATACACCGGGGAGCTGTTTTTT	CASSSSLTRQKYTGELFF
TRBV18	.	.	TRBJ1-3	TGTGCCAGCTCACCACCGACAGAGCCCTCTGGAAACACCATATATTTT	CASSPPTEPSGNTIYF
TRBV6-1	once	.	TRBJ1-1	TGTGCCAGCAGTGAAAGGACAGAAATGAACACTGAAGCTTTCTTT	CASSERTEMNTEAFF
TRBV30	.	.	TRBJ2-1	TGTGCCTGGAGAGGGGCCTCTTCCGGCAATGAGCAGTTCTTC	CAWRGASSGNEQFF
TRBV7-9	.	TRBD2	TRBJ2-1	TGTGCCAGCAGCCTCGGACTAGCGGTCTGGTATGAGCAGTTCTTC	CASSLGLAVWYEQFF
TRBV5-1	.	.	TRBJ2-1	TGCGCCAGCAGCTCGACGGGTGTCTACAATGAGCAGTTCTTC	CASSSTGVYNEQFF
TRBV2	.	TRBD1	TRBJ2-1	TGTGCCGGCGGGACAGGGAATTACAATGAGCAGTTCTTC	CAGGTGNYNEQFF
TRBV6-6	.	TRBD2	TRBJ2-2	TGTGCCAGCAGTTACTCCGGGGGGTCCCAGACCGGGGAGCTGTTTTTT	CASSYSGGSQTGELFF
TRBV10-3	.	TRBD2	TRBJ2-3	TGTGCCACCCTTGCGGGAGCGGGGGATACGCAGTATTTT	CATLAGAGDTQYF
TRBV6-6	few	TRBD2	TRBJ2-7	TGTGCCAGCAGGCTAAGCGGGACCCACTACGAGCAGTACTTC	CASRLSGTHYEQYF
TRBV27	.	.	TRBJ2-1	TGTGCCAGCAGTTCCACTAGATTTGGCAATGAGCAGTTCTTC	CASSSTRFGNEQFF
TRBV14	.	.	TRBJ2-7	TGTGCCAGCAGCCAAGACGACGAGCAGTACTTC	CASSQDDEQYF